Below, 25 T cell receptor beta chains from the same sample are listed, as sequenced in a study of T cells in narcolepsy. This table comes from immunoSEQ multiplex PCR, and its TCRdb copy is limited to in-frame clones, with some not included. The repertoire holds around 32,000 clones, 80% to 85% seen once, with around 2.6% in the top ten. Sequenced material: CD45RA- memory CD4+ T cells from PBMCs. The source of these receptors is a human donor with narcolepsy.

The V and J genes are TRBV6-1 and TRBJ1-1; 8 bases align to TRBD1. The CDR3 length is 14 residues. The germline gives CDR1 MNHNS, CDR2 SASEGT. After removal of 7 bases from V and 3 bases from J, the junction contained 7 bases not matched to a gene. The CDR3 sequence is CASTQGATDTEAFF. The CDR3 DNA reads TGTGCCAGCACGCAGGGGGCGACGGACACTGAAGCTTTCTTT.

The chain uses TRBV30 and TRBJ2-3; 8 bases agree with TRBD2. From germline, CDR1 is GTSNPN and CDR2 SVGIG (reference sequence). With V trimmed by 5 bases and J by 5 bases, 3 bases remained unmatched. This CDR3 comprises 12 residues. The CDR3 sequence is CAWSTSGDTQYF. The CDR3 DNA reads as TGTGCCTGGTCAACTAGCGGAGATACGCAGTATTTT.

V usage is TRBV6-6 and J usage is TRBJ1-1; tentatively, D is TRBD1 (5 bases). The CDR3 has 15 residues. Germline V gene data show CDR1 as MNHNY and CDR2 as SVGAGI (reference sequence). V was trimmed by 0 bases and J by 4 bases, leaving 12 bases between them. The CDR3 protein is CASSYSIRGGTEAFF. The CDR3, as DNA: TGTGCCAGCAGTTACTCGATTAGGGGTGGCACTGAAGCTTTCTTT.

The chain carries TRBV15 and TRBJ2-5; D not resolved. Trimming pared 1 base from V and 6 bases from J, leaving 12 bases between. Germline-derived CDR1 and CDR2 are LNHNV and YYDKDF (reference sequence). The CDR3 sequence is 14 residues long. The CDR3: CATSRVPSLKTQYF. The CDR3 DNA follows: TGTGCCACCAGCAGAGTCCCTAGTTTGAAGACCCAGTACTTC.

This chain joins TRBV4-3 and TRBJ1-1; 8 bases fit TRBD1. The V and J ends lost 3 bases and 3 bases, in that order; junction bases with no gene match: 9. CDR1 and CDR2 (germline): LGHNA, YSLEER. This CDR3 contains 16 residues. This CDR3 is CASSQQTGDSDTEAFF. The CDR3 DNA reads as TGCGCCAGCAGCCAGCAGACAGGGGATTCTGACACTGAAGCTTTCTTT.

This rearrangement joins TRBV10-3 to TRBJ1-2; no clear D. V dropped 2 bases and J dropped 4 bases, with 8 bases sitting between them. The CDR3 is 13 residues long. Germline CDR1 and CDR2: ENHRY and SYGVKD. The CDR3 DNA sequence: TGTGCCATCAGTGAGGAGGTCCTCTATGGCTACACCTTC. The encoded protein is CAISEEVLYGYTF.

V is TRBV25-1 and J is TRBJ2-3; D is tentatively TRBD1 or TRBD2 (6 bases each). The germline V gene has CDR1 MGHDK and CDR2 SYGVNS. Trimming left V 2 bases short and J 5 bases short, with 20 bases between. There are 17 residues in the CDR3. CDR3 amino acids: CASSEISGANGEDTQYF. The CDR3 region has the DNA TGTGCCAGCAGTGAAATATCGGGGGCCAACGGCGAAGATACGCAGTATTTT.

This clone was recorded only once. The CDR3 DNA sequence: TGTGCCAGCAGCCCCCGGGGGAGCTCCTACAATGAGCAGTTCTTC. Encoded protein: CASSPRGSSYNEQFF. The chain is built from TRBV7-9 and TRBJ2-1, with a possible D match to TRBD2 (6 bases). The V end was cut by 5 bases, the J end by 0 bases, with 11 bases between. Germline CDR1 reads SEHNR; CDR2 reads FQNEAQ (reference sequence). The CDR3 totals 15 residues.

The gene calls are TRBV18 and TRBJ1-2, with TRBD1 identical over 10 bases. Germline V CDR1 and CDR2: KGHSH, LQKENI. Germline trimming cut 2 bases from V and 7 bases from J; bases unmatched to any gene: 7. CDR3 length: 15 amino acids. DNA for the CDR3: TGTGCCAGCTCACCAAGACAGGGGGCTGAACGTGGCTACACCTTC. This gives the protein CASSPRQGAERGYTF.

The chain employs TRBV30 and TRBJ2-3; 9 bases agree with TRBD2. Losses at the gene ends were 2 bases for V and 8 bases for J; bases not matched to a gene: 11. CDR1 is GTSNPN, CDR2 SVGIG, per germline (reference sequence). This CDR3 contains 15 residues. CDR3 amino acids: CAWSLLAGFGGTQYF. The CDR3 coding sequence is TGTGCCTGGAGTCTACTAGCGGGCTTCGGTGGTACGCAGTATTTT. The complete variable domain, with remaining parts taken from reference TRBV30 and TRBJ2-3, reads SQTIHQWPATLVQPVGSPLSLECTVEGTSNPNLYWYRQAAGRGLQLLFYSVGIGQISSEVPQNLSASRPQDRQFILSSKKLLLSDSGFYLCAWSLLAGFGGTQYFGPGTRLTVL.

This clone has more than one count but fewer than ten. The J gene is TRBJ1-1, the V gene TRBV4-3, with D unclear. CDR3 length: 13 residues. Trimming removed 3 bases from V and 1 base from J, with 6 bases in between. Per germline, CDR1 LGHNA and CDR2 YSLEER. The CDR3 region is CASSQTQNTEAFF. The CDR3 nucleotides are TGCGCCAGCAGCCAGACCCAGAACACTGAAGCTTTCTTT.

This clone has just one count. The gene calls are TRBV7-2 and TRBJ1-4, with D maybe TRBD1 (5 bases). Trimming stripped 1 base from V and 14 bases from J, with 17 bases between. CDR1 is SGHTA, CDR2 FQGNSA, per germline. The CDR3 covers 14 residues. This CDR3 is CASSLGGLRTGLFF. Here the CDR3 DNA reads TGTGCCAGCAGCTTAGGGGGACTGAGAACCGGGCTGTTTTTT.

This clone was recorded a few times. The rearrangement uses TRBV6-1 and TRBJ1-1, with D unclear. Germline CDR1 is MNHNS and CDR2 is SASEGT. V was pared by 6 bases and J by 0 bases, with 8 bases between. This CDR3 has 13 amino acids. The CDR3 nucleotides read TGTGCCAGCAGGCGCGTAGTGAACACTGAAGCTTTCTTT. Its protein is CASRRVVNTEAFF.

This clone has a single count. This sequence joins TRBV7-9 and TRBJ1-2; TRBD1 is a possible D gene (6 bases). Germline-derived CDR1 and CDR2 are SEHNR and FQNEAQ (reference sequence). Between the trimmed V and J ends, which lost 6 bases and 8 bases, there was a span of 16 bases. This CDR3 has 13 amino acids. The CDR3 DNA reads TGTGCCAGCAGAACCGGGACAATGAGAGGCTACACCTTC. Residues: CASRTGTMRGYTF.

This clone is labeled medium-sized (0.01 to 0.1%). The J gene is TRBJ1-2, the V gene TRBV6-1, with D uncertain. The CDR3 has 13 amino acids. Germline V CDR1 and CDR2: MNHNS, SASEGT. V lost 1 base and J 0 bases, leaving 3 bases between the germline ends. The CDR3 DNA follows: TGTGCCAGCAGTGAAGGGGCTAACTATGGCTACACCTTC. This codes for CASSEGANYGYTF.

This clone showed up just a few times. The chain couples TRBV5-4 to TRBJ2-7; no reliable D call. CDR1 and CDR2 from the germline V gene are SGHNT and YYREEE (reference sequence). There are 13 residues in the CDR3. Trimming removed 5 bases at V and 3 bases at J, with 12 bases between. The CDR3 bases are TGTGCCAGCAGGAGAGAGGTCGGCTACGAGCAGTACTTC. Encoded protein: CASRREVGYEQYF.

This clone came up once. The chain combines TRBV7-2 with TRBJ1-5, with TRBD1 identical over 8 bases. Per germline, CDR1 SGHTA and CDR2 FQGNSA. The CDR3 is made up of 14 amino acids. The V and J ends lost 6 bases and 5 bases, in that order; junction bases with no gene match: 6. The CDR3 region is CASSKQGGDQPQHF. In nucleotides, the CDR3 is TGTGCCAGCAGTAAACAGGGGGGGGATCAGCCCCAGCATTTT. Full variable domain (remainder filled in from reference TRBV7-2 and TRBJ1-5): GAGVSQSPSNKVTEKGKDVELRCDPISGHTALYWYRQSLGQGLEFLIYFQGNSAPDKSGLPSDRFSAERTGGSVSTLTIQRTQQEDSAVYLCASSKQGGDQPQHFGDGTRLSIL.

The chain couples TRBV30 to TRBJ1-1; the match to TRBD1 covers 7 bases. Trimming removed 3 bases from V and 4 bases from J; junction bases left unmatched: 20. The V gene's germline CDR1 is GTSNPN and CDR2 SVGIG (reference sequence). The CDR3 spans 18 residues. CDR3 nucleotides: TGTGCCTGGAGCGGGGGGGCGAACAGGGGTCGAAGTGTCACTGAAGCTTTCTTT. Translating gives CAWSGGANRGRSVTEAFF. The whole variable domain, filled in from reference TRBV30 and TRBJ1-1, reads SQTIHQWPATLVQPVGSPLSLECTVEGTSNPNLYWYRQAAGRGLQLLFYSVGIGQISSEVPQNLSASRPQDRQFILSSKKLLLSDSGFYLCAWSGGANRGRSVTEAFFGQGTRLTVV.

The J gene is TRBJ1-1, the V gene TRBV27; no clear D. Between the trimmed V and J ends, which lost 6 bases and 1 base, there was a span of 12 bases. There are 14 residues in the CDR3. Germline V gene data show CDR1 as MNHEY and CDR2 as SMNVEV (reference sequence). This CDR3 reads CASSPSRRNTEAFF. DNA of the CDR3: TGTGCCAGCAGCCCGAGCAGGAGGAACACTGAAGCTTTCTTT.

The chain uses TRBV6-1 and TRBJ2-3; D not certain. The CDR3 totals 11 residues. CDR1 and CDR2 (germline): MNHNS, SASEGT. V was shortened by 6 bases and J by 4 bases, with 5 bases between the two germline ends. The CDR3 sequence is CASRVSDTQYF. The CDR3 region has the DNA TGTGCCAGCAGGGTGTCAGATACGCAGTATTTT.

V usage is TRBV6-1 and J usage is TRBJ2-1, with D perhaps matching TRBD2 (6 bases). The length of the CDR3 is 13 residues. Trimming removed 7 bases from V and 9 bases from J, with 16 bases in between. Germline CDR1 is MNHNS and CDR2 is SASEGT. CDR3 in DNA: TGTGCCAGCACTGCCCTGGGGGGAAGTGAGCAGTTCTTC. The encoded protein is CASTALGGSEQFF.

This chain connects TRBV5-3 to TRBJ1-3; D is perhaps TRBD1 (5 bases). TRBV5-3 is classed as an ORF, of uncertain function. The germline V and J ends were trimmed by 3 bases and 2 bases, with 12 bases remaining between them. There are 15 residues in the CDR3. CDR3 sequence reads: CARSSHRDPGNTIYF. In DNA, the CDR3 is TGTGCCAGAAGCTCTCACCGGGACCCTGGAAACACCATATATTTT.

J is TRBJ1-2 and V is TRBV10-2, with 7 bases identical to TRBD1. Per germline, CDR1 WSHSY and CDR2 SAAADI. V lost 3 bases and J lost 6; bases outside the gene matches: 10. The CDR3 is 15 amino acids. The CDR3 loop is CASSDPAGGQDGYTF. For the CDR3, the DNA is TGCGCCAGCAGTGACCCGGCAGGGGGGCAGGATGGCTACACCTTC.

The chain recombines TRBV10-2 with TRBJ1-5, with 8 positions matching TRBD1. The V and J ends lost 4 bases and 7 bases, in that order; junction bases with no gene match: 6. This CDR3 is 14 amino acids long. Germline values: CDR1 WSHSY, CDR2 SAAADI. CDR3 region: CASSGSDRAQPQHF. CDR3 nucleotide sequence: TGCGCCAGCAGTGGTTCGGACAGGGCGCAGCCCCAGCATTTT.

The rearrangement links TRBV6-1 to TRBJ2-1; D could derive from TRBD1 or TRBD2 (5 bases each). V was clipped by 5 bases and J by 7 bases, with 12 bases between them. CDR1 MNHNS and CDR2 SASEGT come from the germline V gene. The CDR3 covers 13 residues. CDR3 in DNA: TGTGCCAGCAGTCGGGACCAACGGAATGAGCAGTTCTTC. This codes for CASSRDQRNEQFF.